This TCR beta chain originates from a study of T cell responses to AZD1222 COVID-19 vaccine (TCRdb year 2021). For the study in its entirety: Because spike-specific TCR depth and breadth did not differ between the two schedules, AZD1222 recipients who got a second dose at roughly 4 weeks were pooled with those who got a second dose at roughly 12 weeks. TCR sequencing was performed for 230 to 250 trial participants, of whom 200 to 220 were given two doses of AZD1222 and approximately 26 were given two doses of MenACWY control vaccine. Trial participants were enrolled by age into 18-55, 56-69 and 70-plus year subgroups, with about 150, 27 and 61 TCR-sequenced participants respectively. The paper as a whole reports these results and caveats: Nearly half of unique spike-specific TCRs reportedly recognized epitopes outside regions mutated in the B.1.351 and B.1.1.7 variants. Because no samples from the day 14 peak response were available, repertoires could be characterized only after the peak T cell response. Conclusions about previously exposed vaccinees were limited because only a handful of AZD1222 recipients were SARS-CoV-2 seropositive at baseline. The whole spike protein was spanned by vaccine-associated CD4 TCRs, and dominant responses were seen in regions 160-218 and 743-854. Most participants were white British and females outnumbered males, and the authors suggested that clonal diversity may have been underestimated. A significant rise in spike-specific TCR breadth and depth was observed after two AZD1222 doses relative to day 0 and relative to MenACWY recipients. In the small 56-69-year group, the increase in depth fell short of significance, most likely because of low power.

The time point label on this specimen signifies: baseline before first vaccination. Vaccinee samples came from UK trials COV001 and COV002, including a single-blind randomized controlled phase 2/3 trial of AZD1222 (ChAdOx1 nCoV-19) in healthy adults. Trial participant PBMC samples were collected at day 0 and day 28 after the second dose for TCRbeta chain sequencing. On this clone itself: No cognate antigen has been identified for it. Nothing much larger sits one base from this clone, and base qualities are not available.

CDR1 and CDR2, per the germline V gene (reference sequence), are SEHNR and FQNEAQ. Taken from cysteine to phenylalanine, the CDR3 has 15 residues. This entry keeps only the CDR3 DNA: 45 bases, framed from base 1. Trimming removed 3 bases from V and 2 bases from J; the gene matches leave 6 bases unexplained. The CDR3 regions of human TCRbeta chains were subjected to immunosequencing. The study's own analysis went as follows. TCRs in the repertoires were matched against a reference library of SARS-CoV-2-specific TCRs that had been generated with the MIRA antigen-specificity platform. Breadth was defined as the fraction of unique TCRs that were SARS-CoV-2-associated. Depth was defined as the fraction of total T cells that were SARS-CoV-2-associated. Using the MIRA data, each spike-specific TCR was mapped to the spike region that the TCR reacts to and placed in a CD4 or CD8 class. Log10-transformed breadth and depth values were compared by one-way ANOVA with Sidak's multiple comparisons tests. In its TCRdb copy, this immuneACCESS table keeps in-frame sequences only and misses some clones. Where compared with another copy, unresolved V genes explain less than half of these, and the others have no known cause. That table is the source of V, J and clone size, and D and trimming were worked out from the DNA. In all, the sample holds about 120,000 clones, and 92% of those were seen once. The ten largest clones add up to 14% of the sample.

The chain is made from TRBV7-9 and TRBJ2-7; TRBD2 fits 8 bases in the junction. The clonotype was recovered from an adult in good health. The starting material was peripheral blood, obtained on day 0 of AZD1222 vaccination. Here the CDR3 is given as CASSFVSGTAYEQYF. The nucleotide sequence reads TGTGCCAGCAGCTTTGTTAGCGGGACCGCCTACGAGCAGTACTTC.